The rows below give T cell receptor beta chains drawn from one sample of a study of blood T cell repertoires in COVID-19. The protocol was immunoSEQ multiplex PCR, while the TCRdb copy is restricted to in-frame clones and leaves out a portion. The sample holds a few hundred thousand clones, 75% to 85% seen once. The source material was peripheral blood. These receptors all stem from a woman aged 30 to 39 with COVID-19, enrolled during active disease. Both conserved end residues are part of each CDR3. A D gene is named only where the DNA matches it firmly. Where a row states a size, it is once, few, many or the class of an expanded clone; other rows omit it.

V gene	CDR3 length	J gene	clone size	D gene	CDR3 DNA	CDR3 protein
TRBV5-6	15	TRBJ1-4	.	TRBD1	TGTGCCAGCAGCTTGGGGACAGGTGATTGGACCAAACTGTTTTTT	CASSLGTGDWTKLFF
TRBV13	14	TRBJ2-3	.	.	TGTGCCAGCAGCTCTCAAACCTCGGGAGATACGCAGTATTTT	CASSSQTSGDTQYF
TRBV27	15	TRBJ2-3	.	.	TGTGCCAGCAGTTTATCGCGTCCTAGCACAGATACGCAGTATTTT	CASSLSRPSTDTQYF
TRBV7-2	13	TRBJ1-2	.	TRBD1	TGTGCCAGCAGCGGACAGGGGTTAGGGGGCTACACCTTC	CASSGQGLGGYTF
TRBV4-3	17	TRBJ1-4	.	TRBD1	TGCGCCAGCAGCCAGGTTAATACAGGGGGTCCCTATGAAAAACTGTTTTTT	CASSQVNTGGPYEKLFF
TRBV9	13	TRBJ1-1	.	.	TGTGCCAGCAGCGTTGCTCAGGGGACTGAAGCTTTCTTT	CASSVAQGTEAFF
TRBV6-1	15	TRBJ1-6	.	.	TGTGCCAGCAGTGAGAATACAGGGAGAGATTCACCCCTCCACTTT	CASSENTGRDSPLHF
TRBV20-1	11	TRBJ1-1	.	.	TGCAGTGCTCGTAGACAGTCTGAAGCTTTCTTT	CSARRQSEAFF
TRBV27	15	TRBJ1-1	once	TRBD1	TGTGCCAGCAGTTCTCACGGACAGGGGGGGACTGAAGCTTTCTTT	CASSSHGQGGTEAFF
TRBV5-6	13	TRBJ2-7	few	.	TGTGCCAGCAGCACGGGACATACCTACGAGCAGTACTTC	CASSTGHTYEQYF
TRBV4-1	15	TRBJ2-3	.	TRBD1	TGCGCCAGCAGCCAAGGAGGGGGCTACACAGATACGCAGTATTTT	CASSQGGGYTDTQYF
TRBV11-2	16	TRBJ2-3	.	.	TGTGCCAGCAGCTTCCGAACAGGGTCCTTCACAGATACGCAGTATTTT	CASSFRTGSFTDTQYF
TRBV5-1	16	TRBJ2-6	.	.	TGCGCCAGCTCTCCCCTAGCCAACTCTGGGGCCAACGTCCTGACTTTC	CASSPLANSGANVLTF
TRBV6-2/TRBV6-3	14	TRBJ1-1	.	.	TGTGCCAGCAGTTACTCTCCGGCAGGGTCTGAAGCTTTCTTT	CASSYSPAGSEAFF
TRBV12-5	16	TRBJ2-3	.	TRBD2	TGTGCTAGTGGTTTGGGAGCGGGAGTGGAGGCAGATACGCAGTATTTT	CASGLGAGVEADTQYF
TRBV19	12	TRBJ1-2	.	.	TGTGCCAGTAGTCCCCGGGGACAAGGCTACACCTTC	CASSPRGQGYTF
TRBV7-9	16	TRBJ2-2	.	.	TGTGCCAGCAACCACCCCGGGACAACCAACACCGGGGAGCTGTTTTTT	CASNHPGTTNTGELFF
TRBV13	13	TRBJ2-7	.	.	TGTGCCAGCAGCTTTTCCGTCTCCTACGAGCAGTACTTC	CASSFSVSYEQYF
TRBV27	13	TRBJ2-4	.	TRBD1	TGTGCCACCCGAGGACAGGGGGCGGACATTCAGTACTTC	CATRGQGADIQYF
TRBV19	13	TRBJ2-1	.	.	TGTGCCAGTAGTACCGGGGGTTACAATGAGCAGTTCTTC	CASSTGGYNEQFF